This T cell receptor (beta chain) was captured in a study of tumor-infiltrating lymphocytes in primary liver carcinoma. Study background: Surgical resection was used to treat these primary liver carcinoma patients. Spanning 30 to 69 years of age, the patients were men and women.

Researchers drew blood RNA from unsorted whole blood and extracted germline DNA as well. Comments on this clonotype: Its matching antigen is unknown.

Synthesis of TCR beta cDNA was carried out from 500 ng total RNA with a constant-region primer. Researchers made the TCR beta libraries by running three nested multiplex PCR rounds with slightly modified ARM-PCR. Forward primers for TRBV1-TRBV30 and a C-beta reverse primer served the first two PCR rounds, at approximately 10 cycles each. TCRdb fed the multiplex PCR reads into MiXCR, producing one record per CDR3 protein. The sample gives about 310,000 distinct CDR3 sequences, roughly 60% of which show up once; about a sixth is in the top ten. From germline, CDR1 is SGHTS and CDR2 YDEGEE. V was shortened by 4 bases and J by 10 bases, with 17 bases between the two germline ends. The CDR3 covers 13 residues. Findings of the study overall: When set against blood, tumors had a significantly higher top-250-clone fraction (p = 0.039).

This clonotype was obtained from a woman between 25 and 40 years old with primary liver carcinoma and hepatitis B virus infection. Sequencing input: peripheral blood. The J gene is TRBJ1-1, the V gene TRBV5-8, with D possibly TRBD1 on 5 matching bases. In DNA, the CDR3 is TGTGCCAGCAGCACACTACAGGTCACATCAGCTTTCTTT. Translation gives CASSTLQVTSAFF.